This entry lists 19 T cell receptor beta chains sequenced from one sample in a study of blood T cell repertoires in COVID-19. TCRdb keeps only in-frame clones here, not all; method: immunoSEQ multiplex PCR. The sample contains roughly 270,000 clones, roughly 85% of which appear only once. The specimen sequenced was peripheral blood. The origin of the receptors is a middle-aged man with active or convalescent COVID-19.

The V call is TRBV6-6, the J call TRBJ2-1, with 8 bases matching TRBD2. Germline V gene data show CDR1 as MNHNY and CDR2 as SVGAGI (reference sequence). Losses at the gene ends were 5 bases for V and 6 bases for J; bases not matched to a gene: 12. The length of the CDR3 is 16 residues. CDR3 region: CASSAAGLGTANEQFF. CDR3 bases: TGTGCCAGCAGTGCGGCGGGACTAGGAACGGCCAATGAGCAGTTCTTC.

This rearrangement joins TRBV3-1 (or the pseudogene TRBV3-2) to TRBJ2-7, with D maybe TRBD2 (6 bases). The CDR3 is 12 amino acids. The germline V gene has CDR1 LGHDT and CDR2 YNNKEL (reference sequence). Trimming removed 4 bases at V and 2 bases at J, with 6 bases between. The CDR3 DNA reads as TGTGCCAGCAGCCCGGGGGCCTACGAGCAGTACTTC. Residues: CASSPGAYEQYF.

The CDR3 is CASPGASITDTQYF. The CDR3 DNA is TGTGCCAGCCCTGGGGCTAGTATCACAGATACGCAGTATTTT. The chain has TRBV2 and TRBJ2-3; D might be TRBD1 (5 bases). Trimming removed 8 bases from V and 2 bases from J, with 14 bases in between. The CDR3 length is 14 residues. Germline CDR1 is SNHLY and CDR2 is FYNNEI.

This chain links TRBV28 with TRBJ2-2; D is perhaps TRBD1 (6 bases). In germline, CDR1 is MDHEN, CDR2 SYDVKM. The V gene lost 3 bases and the J gene lost 6 bases, with 14 bases spanning the gap. This CDR3 spans 15 amino acids. Written as DNA, the CDR3 is TGTGCCAGCAGTTTGGTAGGGGGAAGGCCCGGGGAGCTGTTTTTT. Amino acid sequence: CASSLVGGRPGELFF.

The genes are TRBV7-2 and TRBJ2-5; D may be TRBD2 (6 bases). V lost 0 bases, J lost 4 bases, and 12 bases lay in between. Germline assignment: CDR1 SGHTA and CDR2 FQGNSA. The CDR3 extends over 15 amino acids. The CDR3 DNA follows: TGTGCCAGCAGCTTAGCGGCCGGGAGCGTAGAGACCCAGTACTTC. Its translation is CASSLAAGSVETQYF.

The chain uses TRBV5-6 and TRBJ2-2; 7 nucleotides agree with TRBD1. The CDR3 length is 16 residues. V was pared by 6 bases and J by 1 base, with 9 bases of the junction left unmatched. The germline V gene encodes CDR1 SGHDT and CDR2 YYEEEE. In nucleotides, the CDR3 is TGTGCCAGCATCCTCCGGGACAGAGGGAACACCGGGGAGCTGTTTTTT. Residues: CASILRDRGNTGELFF.

V is TRBV28 and J is TRBJ1-5, with 10 bases fitting TRBD1. Trimming took 5 bases from V and 7 from J; bases not matched to a gene: 5. The CDR3 has 14 residues. Germline CDR1 and CDR2: MDHEN and SYDVKM. This CDR3 reads CASSLGTGVQPQHF. The CDR3 coding sequence is TGTGCCAGCAGTCTGGGGACAGGGGTCCAGCCCCAGCATTTT.

The J gene is TRBJ1-1, the V gene TRBV30; D is undetermined. V gave up 0 bases and J gave up 4 bases, with 9 bases separating them. The CDR3 has 13 residues. Looked up from germline, CDR1 is GTSNPN and CDR2 is SVGIG (reference sequence). The chain's CDR3 is CAWSVGMSTEAFF. For the CDR3, the DNA is TGTGCCTGGAGTGTCGGGATGAGCACTGAAGCTTTCTTT.

The chain uses TRBV30 and TRBJ1-5, with unresolved D. Per germline, CDR1 GTSNPN and CDR2 SVGIG (reference sequence). The V gene lost 1 base and the J gene lost 3 bases, with 13 bases spanning the gap. This CDR3 is built from 15 residues. Written as DNA, the CDR3 is TGTGCCTGGAGTGCCAAGAGCAGGTTCAATCAGCCCCAGCATTTT. Translating it yields CAWSAKSRFNQPQHF.

The chain carries TRBV28 and TRBJ1-5, with D tentatively TRBD1 (5 bases). V was shortened by 2 bases and J by 3 bases, with 8 bases between the two germline ends. This CDR3 spans 14 amino acids. Per the germline V gene, CDR1 is MDHEN and CDR2 is SYDVKM. As DNA, the CDR3 is TGTGCCAGCAGTTTAGACAGTAACAATCAGCCCCAGCATTTT. It codes for CASSLDSNNQPQHF.

The rearrangement uses TRBV3-1 (or the pseudogene TRBV3-2) and TRBJ1-3; D is unclear. The CDR3 consists of 13 residues. Trimming pared 2 bases from V and 10 bases from J, leaving 12 bases between. Germline CDR1 LGHDT, CDR2 YNNKEL (reference sequence). The CDR3 DNA follows: TGTGCCAGCAGCCAACGGTGGACGGGGACCATATATTTT. Amino acids: CASSQRWTGTIYF.

The CDR3 region is CASSPTGGAVYGYTF. Here the CDR3 DNA reads TGTGCCAGCAGCCCCACAGGGGGCGCGGTCTATGGCTACACCTTC. This sequence joins TRBV7-9 and TRBJ1-2; TRBD1 matches 9 bases. The CDR3 contains 15 residues. V shed 5 bases and J 4 bases; nucleotides not matched to a gene: 8. CDR1 and CDR2 (germline): SEHNR, FQNEAQ (reference sequence). Complete variable domain (other parts from reference TRBV7-9 and TRBJ1-2): DTGVSQNPRHKITKRGQNVTFRCDPISEHNRLYWYRQTLGQGPEFLTYFQNEAQLEKSRLLSDRFSAERPKGSFSTLEIQRTEQGDSAMYLCASSPTGGAVYGYTFGSGTRLTVV.

This clone was recorded a few times. The J gene is TRBJ2-7, the V gene TRBV7-8; 13 bases line up with TRBD2. CDR3 length: 15 residues. Per germline, CDR1 SGHVS and CDR2 FQNEAQ. With V trimmed by 5 bases and J by 7 bases, 8 bases remained unmatched. The DNA for the CDR3 is TGTGCCAGCAGCGCGGGACTAGCGGGGCCCACAGAGCAGTACTTC. Translation gives CASSAGLAGPTEQYF.

The chain has TRBV5-8 and TRBJ2-1; tentatively, D is TRBD2 (5 bases). From germline, CDR1 is SGHTS and CDR2 YDEGEE. The CDR3 is made up of 18 amino acids. V gave up 7 bases and J gave up 3 bases, with 26 bases separating them. The CDR3 region has the DNA TGTGCCAGCGAGCTTGGGTTAAGTGGGCTAGCAGGCTACAATGAGCAGTTCTTC. It yields the protein CASELGLSGLAGYNEQFF.

This rearrangement joins TRBV10-3 to TRBJ2-5; 11 positions agree with TRBD1. Unmatched junction bases numbered 13, after V lost 2 bases and J lost 5 bases. The CDR3 contains 18 residues. Germline-derived CDR1 and CDR2 are ENHRY and SYGVKD. DNA of the CDR3: TGTGCCATCAGTGAGCCCCCCACCTCGGACAGGGGGCTGGAGACCCAGTACTTC. Translating gives CAISEPPTSDRGLETQYF.

The CDR3 sequence: CASSLGAFGPANYGYTF. CDR3 bases: TGTGCCAGCAGTTTAGGGGCCTTTGGGCCAGCTAACTATGGCTACACCTTC. The chain carries TRBV28 and TRBJ1-2; D is possibly TRBD1 (5 bases). CDR1 and CDR2 from the germline V gene are MDHEN and SYDVKM. This CDR3 has 17 residues. Trimming left V 2 bases short and J 0 bases short, with 16 bases between.

The chain's CDR3 is CATSNGGRGQYQPQHF. The CDR3 nucleotides read TGTGCCACCAGCAATGGGGGTCGGGGACAATATCAGCCCCAGCATTTT. The J gene is TRBJ1-5, the V gene TRBV15; a possible D gene is TRBD1 (6 bases). In germline, CDR1 is LNHNV, CDR2 YYDKDF (reference sequence). This CDR3 has 16 residues. V was clipped by 4 bases and J by 5 bases, with 18 bases between them.

The chain joins TRBV4-1 to TRBJ2-7, with 9 bases aligning to TRBD2. V trimming: 0 bases; J trimming: 3 bases; junction bases outside the gene matches: 9. Germline CDR1 and CDR2: MGHRA and YSYEKL. The CDR3 runs to 17 residues. The CDR3 loop reads CASSQEETLAGLYEQYF. CDR3 DNA sequence: TGCGCCAGCAGCCAAGAAGAAACCCTAGCGGGACTCTACGAGCAGTACTTC.

This clone was observed a few times. The J gene is TRBJ1-3, the V gene TRBV6-5; TRBD1 is a possible D gene (6 bases). The V gene's germline CDR1 is MNHEY and CDR2 SVGAGI. V lost 2 bases to trimming and J lost 5 bases, with 7 bases between them. CDR3 size: 13 residues. In DNA form, the CDR3 reads TGTGCCAGCAGTTACGACAGGAGAAACACCATATATTTT. Protein sequence: CASSYDRRNTIYF.